This TCR beta chain was found in a study of CD8 T cells in ankylosing spondylitis. Germline loops: CDR1 DFQATT, CDR2 SNEGSKA (reference sequence). CDR3 length: 12 amino acids. The ends were cut back, 5 bases at V and 4 bases at J, with 11 bases in the middle. Study-wide findings and caveats: Clones linked to disease were reported to show significant enrichment in matched ankylosing spondylitis synovial fluid. Fewer than ten highly homologous variants made up a TCR beta motif, and this motif appeared characteristic of ankylosing spondylitis blood. Some motif variants were previously reported in reactive arthritis synovial fluid and blood.

TCRdb fed the 5' RACE reads into MiXCR, producing one record per CDR3 protein. The sample records hundreds of thousands of distinct CDR3 sequences, around 7.8% being singletons. About this clonotype: Its antigen is not known.

Source material: blood, either unsorted or a sorted T cell fraction (not recorded which). The clonotype originates from a male donor with ankylosing spondylitis or in good health (not recorded which). The chain has TRBV20-1 and TRBJ1-1, with D unresolved. This CDR3 is CSAFSRSTEAFF. In DNA, the CDR3 is TGCAGTGCTTTCTCCCGTAGCACTGAAGCTTTCTTT.